The 28 T cell receptor beta chains reported below all come from one sample, sequenced in a study of regulatory T cells in long-lasting Graves disease. Time point denoted: persistent/refractory GD, antithyroid drugs over 5 years with positive TRAb. Extracted RNA from PBMCs served as the source of the TCR library. Building of the TCR beta libraries involved iRepertoire HTBI primers and Arm-PCR of CDR3 regions. TCRdb ran MiXCR on the multiplex PCR reads and lists one entry per CDR3 protein. The sample includes roughly 300,000 distinct CDR3 sequences, 20% to 25% of them seen just once. Here the sequenced sample was peripheral blood mononuclear cells (PBMCs), taken when the disease was refractory, from a patient treated with antithyroid drugs. The receptors were gathered from a female donor with Graves disease.

This clonotype was counted at least ten times. The chain employs TRBV28 and TRBJ2-7, with D unclear. CDR3 size: 16 residues. V shed 6 bases and J shed 5 bases, with 23 bases lying between them. Germline CDR1 reads MDHEN; CDR2 reads SYDVKM. The chain's CDR3 is CASSPIDRFVGHEQYF. In nucleotides, the CDR3 is TGTGCCAGCAGCCCGATAGACCGGTTTGTAGGCCACGAGCAGTACTTC.

The chain combines TRBV20-1 with TRBJ1-1; 7 bases map to TRBD1. The germline V gene encodes CDR1 DFQATT and CDR2 SNEGSKA (reference sequence). The V and J ends lost 2 bases and 4 bases, in that order; junction bases with no gene match: 7. The CDR3 has 14 amino acids. Here the CDR3 reads CSARSTGLGTEAFF. DNA of the CDR3: TGCAGTGCTAGATCGACAGGGCTGGGCACTGAAGCTTTCTTT.

At least ten counts were recorded for this clonotype. The chain couples TRBV20-1 to TRBJ1-2, with D possibly matching TRBD1 (5 bases). Germline V gene sequence: CDR1 DFQATT, CDR2 SNEGSKA (reference sequence). The CDR3 runs 12 residues. The V and J ends lost 7 bases and 1 base respectively, with 10 bases between them. As DNA, the CDR3 is TGCAGTGTGACGACAGATAACTATGGCTACACCTTC. Translation: CSVTTDNYGYTF.

The chain combines TRBV29-1 with TRBJ2-7; no clear D gene. V was trimmed by 4 bases and J by 1 base, leaving 8 bases between them. Germline V gene data show CDR1 as SQVTM and CDR2 as ANQGSEA. The CDR3 extends over 12 amino acids. The CDR3 nucleotides read TGCAGCGTTGTGGTCGTTTCCTACGAGCAGTACTTC. Its protein is CSVVVVSYEQYF.

The chain links TRBV11-2 to TRBJ2-3; D is undetermined. V lost 5 bases and J 11 bases, leaving 14 bases between the germline ends. CDR3 length: 12 residues. CDR1 is SGHAT, CDR2 FQNNGV, per germline. The CDR3 region has the DNA TGTGCCAGCAGCAGTGACGTAGGTCAGCAGTATTTT. As protein: CASSSDVGQQYF.

This clonotype was seen repeatedly, ten times or more. The chain uses TRBV28 and TRBJ1-6; 7 positions match TRBD1. V dropped 6 bases and J dropped 5; count of bases not matched to a gene: 10. CDR1 MDHEN and CDR2 SYDVKM come from the germline V gene. The CDR3 extends over 16 amino acids. The CDR3 DNA reads TGTGCCAGCAGATCACAGGGGAGAGGGGATAATTCACCCCTCCACTTT. It codes for CASRSQGRGDNSPLHF. The full variable domain, its missing parts supplied by reference TRBV28 and TRBJ1-6, is DVKVTQSSRYLVKRTGEKVFLECVQDMDHENMFWYRQDPGLGLRLIYFSYDVKMKEKGDIPEGYSVSREKKERFSLILESASTNQTSMYLCASRSQGRGDNSPLHFGNGTRLTVT.

The V gene is TRBV3-1, the J gene TRBJ1-2, with a weak D call TRBD1 (5 bases). V lost 3 bases to trimming and J lost 5 bases, with 19 bases between them. Germline V gene lookup returns CDR1 LGHDT and CDR2 YNNKEL (reference sequence). The CDR3 is made up of 16 amino acids. This CDR3 reads CASSQDLGQVGYGYTF. In DNA, the CDR3 is TGTGCCAGCAGCCAGGACCTTGGACAAGTGGGTTATGGCTACACCTTC.

The chain carries TRBV5-1 and TRBJ1-1; D uncertain. Germline loops: CDR1 SGHRS, CDR2 YFSETQ. V lost 0 bases to trimming and J lost 1 base, with 10 bases between them. The CDR3 runs 15 residues. Here the CDR3 reads CASSLAPGENTEAFF. The CDR3 DNA follows: TGCGCCAGCAGCTTGGCCCCTGGAGAGAACACTGAAGCTTTCTTT.

In this sample, this clonotype turned up many times. This chain joins TRBV28 and TRBJ1-5; no firm D call. Germline CDR1 is MDHEN and CDR2 is SYDVKM. Trimming removed 4 bases at V and 7 bases at J, with 17 bases between. The CDR3 is 15 amino acids. CDR3 residues: CASSSDTSMGQPQHF. The CDR3 DNA reads as TGTGCCAGCAGTTCTGACACTTCAATGGGCCAGCCCCAGCATTTT.

The rearrangement joins TRBV11-2 to TRBJ1-2; possible D gene TRBD1, 5 bases. In germline, CDR1 is SGHAT, CDR2 FQNNGV. CDR3 length: 15 residues. Trimming removed 5 bases from V and 5 bases from J, with 18 bases in between. CDR3 residues: CASSQGPGTGYGYTF. The CDR3 DNA is TGTGCCAGCAGCCAAGGCCCCGGGACCGGGTATGGCTACACCTTC.

This clonotype has at least ten counts. The chain joins TRBV6-1 to TRBJ2-4; D is uncertain. Germline assignment: CDR1 MNHNS and CDR2 SASEGT. The germline V and J ends were trimmed by 3 bases and 7 bases, with 25 bases remaining between them. The CDR3 is 18 amino acids. CDR3 residues: CASSDRPPGLGAGNIQYF. In DNA, the CDR3 is TGTGCCAGCAGTGATCGCCCCCCTGGGCTAGGCGCCGGTAACATTCAGTACTTC.

At least ten counts were recorded for this clonotype. The rearrangement joins TRBV30 to TRBJ2-7; TRBD1 matches 8 bases. Germline lookup yields CDR1 GTSNPN and CDR2 SVGIG (reference sequence). The ends lost 8 bases at V and 3 bases at J; junction bases unmatched: 6. This CDR3 contains 12 residues. The CDR3 here is CATDRGYYEQYF. The DNA for the CDR3 is TGTGCCACAGACAGGGGATACTACGAGCAGTACTTC.

V is TRBV7-9 and J is TRBJ1-5, with 8 bases matching TRBD1. CDR3 size: 16 residues. The germline gives CDR1 SEHNR, CDR2 FQNEAQ (reference sequence). V trimming: 6 bases; J trimming: 2 bases; junction bases outside the gene matches: 9. CDR3 sequence reads: CASSHGQGGGNQPQHF. The CDR3 DNA sequence: TGTGCCAGCAGTCACGGACAGGGCGGGGGCAATCAGCCCCAGCATTTT.

There are a few counts of this clonotype. This chain uses TRBV12-3 or TRBV12-4 with TRBJ1-6, with D hard to call. The CDR3 contains 14 residues. The ends were cut back, 2 bases at V and 5 bases at J, with 7 bases in the middle. The CDR3 protein is CASSLRVHNSPLHF. CDR3 sequence (DNA): TGTGCCAGCAGTTTAAGGGTCCATAATTCACCCCTCCACTTT.

This clonotype was seen ten or more times. The chain is built from TRBV29-1 and TRBJ1-2, with 7 bases identical to TRBD1. CDR3 size: 13 residues. J gave up 3 bases and V 7 bases, and 8 bases lay outside the gene matches. Germline V gene lookup returns CDR1 SQVTM and CDR2 ANQGSEA. The CDR3 nucleotides are TGCAGCGCCGTACTCCAGGGGGACTATGGCTACACCTTC. As protein: CSAVLQGDYGYTF.

The chain has TRBV20-1 and TRBJ2-7; no clear D. Per the germline V gene, CDR1 is DFQATT and CDR2 is SNEGSKA (reference sequence). Trimming shortened V by 3 bases and J by 4 bases, and 19 bases separated the two germline ends. CDR3 length equals 15 residues. The CDR3 nucleotides are TGCAGTGCTAGTGAGTCCAAACCACATCATTACGAGCAGTACTTC. Translating it yields CSASESKPHHYEQYF.

This clonotype was detected ten times or more. The chain joins TRBV7-2 to TRBJ2-7; D ambiguous. CDR1 SGHTA and CDR2 FQGNSA come from the germline V gene. The CDR3 totals 13 residues. V gave up 3 bases and J gave up 0 bases, with 6 bases separating them. CDR3 sequence reads: CASSFDDSYEQYF. The CDR3 nucleotides read TGTGCCAGCAGCTTCGATGACTCCTACGAGCAGTACTTC.

The gene calls are TRBV4-3 and TRBJ2-7; D may be TRBD1 (5 bases). V was clipped by 1 base and J by 3 bases, with 13 bases between them. The CDR3 spans 15 residues. The V gene's germline CDR1 is LGHNA and CDR2 YSLEER. The CDR3 DNA follows: TGCGCCAGCAGCCAAGTCGTCTCAGGGTACTACGAGCAGTACTTC. Protein: CASSQVVSGYYEQYF.

This clonotype was observed many times. V usage is TRBV12-3 or TRBV12-4 and J usage is TRBJ2-2, with 7 bases matching TRBD1. Trimming took 1 base from V and 1 from J; bases not matched to a gene: 9. This CDR3 is 18 amino acids long. CDR3 in DNA: TGTGCCAGCAGTTTAGTTCGTATGGGACAGCTGAACACCGGGGAGCTGTTTTTT. Its protein product is CASSLVRMGQLNTGELFF.

V is TRBV28 and J is TRBJ2-5; TRBD2 aligns across 7 bases. The CDR3 is 15 amino acids. Germline CDR1 MDHEN, CDR2 SYDVKM. With 9 bases clipped from V and 5 bases from J, the junction kept 15 bases outside the gene matches. CDR3 sequence: CASREASGTRETQYF. The DNA for the CDR3 is TGTGCCAGTCGGGAGGCTAGCGGAACTCGGGAGACCCAGTACTTC.

This clonotype came up many times. This chain joins TRBV6-1 and TRBJ2-2, with D unresolved. This CDR3 contains 13 residues. CDR1 is MNHNS and CDR2 is SASEGT in the germline V gene. V was shortened by 5 bases and J by 3 bases, with 7 bases between the two germline ends. The CDR3 DNA follows: TGTGCCAGCAGTCCTCCGGACACCGGGGAGCTGTTTTTT. This encodes CASSPPDTGELFF.

The rearrangement uses TRBV28 and TRBJ1-2, with a possible D match to TRBD1 (5 bases). Trimming left V 6 bases short and J 4 bases short, with 12 bases between. Germline V gives CDR1 MDHEN, CDR2 SYDVKM. The CDR3 contains 13 residues. The CDR3 DNA follows: TGTGCCAGCAGGTATCGGGGCTCCTATGGCTACACCTTC. It codes for CASRYRGSYGYTF.

This clonotype was counted at least ten times. The gene calls are TRBV28 and TRBJ1-1, with TRBD1 matching over 7 bases. The V gene's germline CDR1 is MDHEN and CDR2 SYDVKM. This CDR3 is 17 amino acids long. The ends lost 6 bases at V and 2 bases at J; junction bases unmatched: 15. This CDR3 reads CASSPPAHRGYNTEAFF. CDR3 sequence (DNA): TGTGCCAGCAGCCCACCTGCCCACAGGGGCTACAACACTGAAGCTTTCTTT.

In this sample, this clonotype turned up many times. The genes are TRBV7-2 and TRBJ2-7; D is ambiguous. CDR1 is SGHTA, CDR2 FQGNSA, per germline. The ends were cut back, 1 base at V and 5 bases at J, with 12 bases in the middle. This CDR3 region has 14 residues. CDR3 coding DNA: TGTGCCAGCAGCTTAGTTGGCGGCGGCGACGAGCAGTACTTC. The encoded protein is CASSLVGGGDEQYF.

This clonotype has a count of ten or more. The DNA of the CDR3 is TGTGCCAGCAGTGAAAGAACTGAAGCTTTCTTT. It yields the protein CASSERTEAFF. The rearrangement joins TRBV2 to TRBJ1-1; no firm D call. CDR3 length: 11 residues. Per the germline V gene, CDR1 is SNHLY and CDR2 is FYNNEI. V was trimmed by 2 bases and J by 5 bases, leaving 3 bases between them. Drawing the rest from reference TRBV2 and TRBJ1-1, the complete variable domain is EPEVTQTPSHQVTQMGQEVILRCVPISNHLYFYWYRQILGQKVEFLVSFYNNEISEKSEIFDDQFSVERPDGSNFTLKIRSTKLEDSAMYFCASSERTEAFFGQGTRLTVV.

This clonotype was seen many times. The chain couples TRBV30 to TRBJ2-7, with D perhaps TRBD2 (6 bases). Germline CDR1 and CDR2: GTSNPN and SVGIG (reference sequence). The CDR3 length is 13 residues. Trimming left V 3 bases short and J 6 bases short, with 15 bases between. CDR3 coding DNA: TGTGCCTGGAGGGGGAACGGAGGGCGCGAGCAGTACTTC. Its translation: CAWRGNGGREQYF. Variable domain in full (rest from reference TRBV30 and TRBJ2-7): SQTIHQWPATLVQPVGSPLSLECTVEGTSNPNLYWYRQAAGRGLQLLFYSVGIGQISSEVPQNLSASRPQDRQFILSSKKLLLSDSGFYLCAWRGNGGREQYFGPGTRLTVT.

The rearrangement links TRBV6-1 to TRBJ2-6; no clear D gene. V shed 5 bases and J shed 0 bases, with 14 bases lying between them. Germline CDR1 is MNHNS and CDR2 is SASEGT. The CDR3 has 17 residues. The CDR3 here is CASSTRIVGSGANVLTF. The CDR3 region has the DNA TGTGCCAGCAGTACGAGAATCGTAGGCTCTGGGGCCAACGTCCTGACTTTC.

In regard to this clonotype: Since a much larger clone is just one base distant, this may be a read error. The CDR3 spells CASSMDVNTEAFF. DNA of the CDR3: TGTGCCAGTAGCATGGATGTGAACACTGAAGCTTTCTTT. This chain links TRBV19 with TRBJ1-1; D uncertain. The V end lost 6 bases, the J end lost 0 bases, and 8 bases lay between the germline ends. Per the germline V gene, CDR1 is LNHDA and CDR2 is SQIVND (reference sequence). The CDR3 covers 13 residues.